Listed here is a single T cell receptor (beta chain). This sample was taken from a study of tumor-infiltrating lymphocytes in primary liver carcinoma. Unsorted whole blood yielded the blood RNA, and germline DNA was also extracted. CDR1 is MGHRA and CDR2 is YSYEKL in the germline V gene. Trimming removed 3 bases from V and 0 bases from J; junction bases left unmatched: 8. This CDR3 comprises 17 residues. The input was approximately 0.45 ug total RNA; TCR beta cDNA was made from it with a constant-region primer. Amplification in three nested multiplex PCR rounds with slightly modified ARM-PCR gave rise to TCR beta libraries. With TRBV1-TRBV30 forward primers and a C-beta reverse primer, the first two PCR rounds were run for roughly 10 cycles each. One entry per CDR3 protein results from TCRdb running MiXCR on the multiplex PCR reads. The sample yields roughly 180,000 distinct CDR3 sequences, around 60% seen once.

The chain recombines TRBV4-1 with TRBJ2-7; 10 nucleotides agree with TRBD2. Sequencing input: peripheral blood. This clonotype originated in a man between 40 and 49 years old with primary liver carcinoma and hepatitis B virus infection. CDR3 in DNA: TGCGCCAGCAGCCACGATACGGGACTAGCGTACTCCTACGAGCAGTACTTC. Amino acids: CASSHDTGLAYSYEQYF.